This T cell receptor (beta chain) was retrieved from a study of T cell clonotyping in hematopoietic cell transplantation. Study-wide results and caveats: Cells were unsorted, so CD4 and CD8 contributions were not separated.

On this clone: What it binds is not known.

Here immunoSEQ multiplex PCR was the method, and the copy in TCRdb shows in-frame clones only, minus some. This sample has 35,000 to 45,000 clones; 94% occur once, and the top ten carry roughly 0.82%. Germline V CDR1 and CDR2: SGDLS, YYNGEE. Trimming cost V 4 bases and J 5 bases, with 12 bases left between them. The length of the CDR3 is 13 residues. The sample was peripheral blood mononuclear cells. This clonotype was obtained from a woman in her forties or fifties in good health. Some clones in this sample may be carry-over from other donors' samples. The V gene is TRBV9, the J gene TRBJ1-1, with a tentative D call TRBD1 (5 bases). Written as DNA, the CDR3 is TGTGCCAGCAGCCAGACAGTGGGTACTGAAGCTTTCTTT. Translated, it gives CASSQTVGTEAFF.